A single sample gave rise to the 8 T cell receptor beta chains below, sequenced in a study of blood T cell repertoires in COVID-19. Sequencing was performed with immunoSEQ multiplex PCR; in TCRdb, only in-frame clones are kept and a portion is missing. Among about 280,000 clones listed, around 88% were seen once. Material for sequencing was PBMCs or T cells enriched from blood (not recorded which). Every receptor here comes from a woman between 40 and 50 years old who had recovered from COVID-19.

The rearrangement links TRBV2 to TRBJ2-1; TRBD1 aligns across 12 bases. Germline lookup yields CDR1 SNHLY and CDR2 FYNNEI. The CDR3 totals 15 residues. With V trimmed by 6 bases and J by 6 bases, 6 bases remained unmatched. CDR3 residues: CASRGGQGASNEQFF. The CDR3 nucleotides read TGTGCCAGCAGGGGGGGACAGGGGGCGAGCAATGAGCAGTTCTTC.

The CDR3: CASSWTSGRSPDNEQFF. The CDR3 bases are TGCGCCAGCAGCTGGACTAGCGGGAGGTCCCCGGACAATGAGCAGTTCTTC. The chain is built from TRBV5-1 and TRBJ2-1; the match to TRBD2 covers 14 bases. The CDR3 consists of 17 residues. Germline V gives CDR1 SGHRS, CDR2 YFSETQ. Trimming at V came to 3 bases and at J to 5 bases, leaving 7 bases not matched to a gene.

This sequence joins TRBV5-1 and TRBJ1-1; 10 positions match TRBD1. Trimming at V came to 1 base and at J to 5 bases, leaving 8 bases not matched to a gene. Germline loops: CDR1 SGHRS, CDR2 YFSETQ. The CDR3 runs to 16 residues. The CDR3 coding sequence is TGCGCCAGCAGCTTGAGATCCGGGACAGGGGCAACTGAAGCTTTCTTT. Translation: CASSLRSGTGATEAFF.

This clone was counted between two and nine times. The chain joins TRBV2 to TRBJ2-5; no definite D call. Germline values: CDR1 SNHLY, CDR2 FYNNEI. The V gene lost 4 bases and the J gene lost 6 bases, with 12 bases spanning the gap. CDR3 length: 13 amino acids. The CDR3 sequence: CASSVGGQKTQYF. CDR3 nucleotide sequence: TGTGCCAGCAGTGTTGGCGGCCAGAAGACCCAGTACTTC.

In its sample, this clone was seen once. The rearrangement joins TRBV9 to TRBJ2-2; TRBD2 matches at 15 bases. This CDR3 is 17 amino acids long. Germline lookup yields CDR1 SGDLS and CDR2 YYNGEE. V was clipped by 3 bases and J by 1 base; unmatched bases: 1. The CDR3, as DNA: TGTGCCAGCAGCGGGGGACTAGCGGGAGGGAACACCGGGGAGCTGTTTTTT. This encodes CASSGGLAGGNTGELFF.

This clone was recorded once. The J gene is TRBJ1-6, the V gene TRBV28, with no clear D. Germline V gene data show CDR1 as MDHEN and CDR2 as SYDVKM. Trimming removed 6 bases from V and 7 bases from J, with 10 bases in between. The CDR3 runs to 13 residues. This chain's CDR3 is CASRRIINSPLHF. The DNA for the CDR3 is TGTGCCAGCAGGCGGATTATAAATTCACCCCTCCACTTT. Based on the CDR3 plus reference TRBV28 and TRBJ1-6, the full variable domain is DVKVTQSSRYLVKRTGEKVFLECVQDMDHENMFWYRQDPGLGLRLIYFSYDVKMKEKGDIPEGYSVSREKKERFSLILESASTNQTSMYLCASRRIINSPLHFGNGTRLTVT.

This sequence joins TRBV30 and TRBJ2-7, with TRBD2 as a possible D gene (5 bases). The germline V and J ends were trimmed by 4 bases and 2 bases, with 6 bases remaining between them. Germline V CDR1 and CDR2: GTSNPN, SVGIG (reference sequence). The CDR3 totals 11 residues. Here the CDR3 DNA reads TGTGCCTGGACCGGGGCCTACGAGCAGTACTTC. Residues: CAWTGAYEQYF.

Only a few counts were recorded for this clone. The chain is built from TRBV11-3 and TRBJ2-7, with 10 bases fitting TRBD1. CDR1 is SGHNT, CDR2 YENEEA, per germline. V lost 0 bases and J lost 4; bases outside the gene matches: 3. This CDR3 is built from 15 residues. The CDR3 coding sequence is TGTGCCAGCAGCTTAGAGGGGACAGGGGATTACGAGCAGTACTTC. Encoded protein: CASSLEGTGDYEQYF.